The sequence of this T cell receptor beta chain was determined in a study of regulatory T cells in long-lasting Graves disease. Time point meaning: newly diagnosed GD, antithyroid drugs for less than 3 months. There was RNA extracted from PBMCs, and the TCR library was made from it. At least ten counts were recorded for this clonotype. The germline V gene has CDR1 SGHRS and CDR2 YFSETQ. This CDR3 is built from 16 residues. The V and J ends lost 4 bases and 0 bases, in that order; junction bases with no gene match: 9. The TCR beta library used iRepertoire HTBI primers with Arm-PCR amplification of CDR3. One entry per CDR3 protein, called by TCRdb with MiXCR from the multiplex PCR reads. The repertoire consists of about 440,000 distinct CDR3 sequences, with more than 13% occurring once and the leading ten covering over 15%. These same records also appear under a second study, on T cells in Graves' hyperthyroidism and ophthalmopathy. That work adds: The TCR CDR3 was amplified in a first-round RT-PCR using the HTBI primer set. Most clonotypes expanded in the thyroid (above 0.001) were also present in blood.

The clonotype was recovered from a woman aged 25 to 45 with Graves disease. Sample: peripheral blood mononuclear cells (PBMCs), taken at new diagnosis, from a patient treated with antithyroid drugs. The chain is built from TRBV5-1 and TRBJ1-1; 7 nucleotides agree with TRBD1. CDR3 sequence: CASSLGTAYMNTEAFF. The CDR3, as DNA: TGCGCCAGCAGCCTTGGGACAGCATATATGAACACTGAAGCTTTCTTT. Complete variable domain (other parts from reference TRBV5-1 and TRBJ1-1): KAGVTQTPRYLIKTRGQQVTLSCSPISGHRSVSWYQQTPGQGLQFLFEYFSETQRNKGNFPGRFSGRQFSNSRSEMNVSTLELGDSALYLCASSLGTAYMNTEAFFGQGTRLTVV.